One and the same sample provided the 26 T cell receptor beta chains below, sequenced in a study of CD8 T cells in ankylosing spondylitis (dated by TCRdb to about 2017). To prepare the library, 5' RACE was applied. Sequenced using an Illumina HiSeq 2500. TCRdb passed the public sequencing reads through fastp at Q25 and MiXCR, retaining productive beta sequences. Rows merge per CDR3 protein into single entries with the most common DNA and genes. This sample gives a few hundred thousand distinct CDR3 sequences in total; about 20% of them show up just once. Clones ranked in the top ten supply roughly a third of the sample. Source material: blood, either unsorted or a sorted T cell fraction (not recorded which). The source of these receptors is a male donor with ankylosing spondylitis or in good health (not recorded which).

The rearrangement uses TRBV20-1 and TRBJ2-7, with 11 bases identical to TRBD1. Trimming took 4 bases from V and 5 from J; bases not matched to a gene: 1. Germline assignment: CDR1 DFQATT and CDR2 SNEGSKA (reference sequence). The CDR3 contains 12 residues. This chain's CDR3 is CSAKDRGHEQYF. Written as DNA, the CDR3 is TGCAGTGCTAAGGACAGGGGGCACGAGCAGTACTTC.

The gene calls are TRBV4-3 and TRBJ2-2; TRBD2 might be the D (7 bases). The CDR3 covers 18 residues. CDR1 is LGHNA, CDR2 YSLEER, per germline. V was cut by 0 bases and J by 3 bases, with 17 bases left in between. The CDR3 region has the DNA TGCGCCAGCAGCCAAGATATTGGGGGGGGCGGATACACCGGGGAGCTGTTTTTT. Amino acids: CASSQDIGGGGYTGELFF.

The chain combines TRBV10-3 with TRBJ2-3; 10 bases align to TRBD2. The CDR3 runs to 14 residues. V lost 8 bases to trimming and J lost 7 bases; unmatched junction nucleotides: 9. Germline lookup yields CDR1 ENHRY and CDR2 SYGVKD. CDR3 DNA: TGTGCCATCCGGGAGCGGGAGGGCCCAAATACGCAGTATTTT. Translating gives CAIREREGPNTQYF.

A few counts support this clonotype. The rearrangement joins TRBV20-1 to TRBJ2-7; perhaps TRBD1 as D (5 bases). CDR3 length equals 15 residues. Germline CDR1 is DFQATT and CDR2 is SNEGSKA (reference sequence). The V and J ends lost 5 bases and 5 bases respectively, with 22 bases between them. Here the CDR3 DNA reads TGCAGTGCTTATCCGTCCTCAAGGGGAACCCACGAGCAGTACTTC. Its protein is CSAYPSSRGTHEQYF.

This clonotype was found once. This sequence joins TRBV18 and TRBJ2-2, with D tentatively TRBD1 or TRBD2 (5 bases each). The CDR3 covers 14 residues. In germline, CDR1 is KGHSH, CDR2 LQKENI. Trimming left V 8 bases short and J 6 bases short, with 16 bases between. Here the CDR3 DNA reads TGTGCCAGCAGAGGGGATGACCTGGCCGGGGAGCTGTTTTTT. This sequence encodes CASRGDDLAGELFF.

This chain connects TRBV12-3 or TRBV12-4 to TRBJ2-2; 7 nucleotides match TRBD2. The V and J ends lost 6 bases and 3 bases, in that order; junction bases with no gene match: 13. This CDR3 is built from 17 residues. CDR3 region: CASSLYAGEWDTGELFF. The CDR3 DNA reads TGTGCCAGCAGCCTCTATGCGGGAGAGTGGGACACCGGGGAGCTGTTTTTT.

This clonotype was picked up many times. The genes are TRBV11-2 and TRBJ2-5; possibly TRBD1 or TRBD2 for D (6 bases each). V shed 7 bases and J shed 2 bases, with 17 bases lying between them. The CDR3 length is 15 residues. Germline CDR1 and CDR2: SGHAT and FQNNGV. As DNA, the CDR3 is TGTGCCAGCATCCCCGGGGGCCTTCAACAAGAGACCCAGTACTTC. Protein product: CASIPGGLQQETQYF.

CDR3 loop: CASSAHRGLTEAFF. The CDR3 DNA reads TGTGCCAGCAGCGCCCACAGGGGGCTCACTGAAGCTTTCTTT. The V call is TRBV7-8, the J call TRBJ1-1; the match to TRBD1 covers 9 bases. Germline V gene lookup returns CDR1 SGHVS and CDR2 FQNEAQ. The CDR3 runs 14 residues. Trimming cost V 5 bases and J 4 bases; bases outside gene matches: 5.

This clonotype was recorded a few times. This chain connects TRBV29-1 to TRBJ2-1; perhaps TRBD1 as D (5 bases). CDR1 SQVTM and CDR2 ANQGSEA come from the germline V gene. The CDR3 has 13 amino acids. Trimming took off 6 bases at V and 4 bases at J, with 13 bases between the two ends. CDR3 residues: CSVDTKEYNEQFF. CDR3 DNA: TGCAGCGTGGACACGAAAGAATACAATGAGCAGTTCTTC.

This clonotype was detected only a few times. CDR3 residues: CASSLAGLAGDEQFF. As DNA, the CDR3 is TGTGCCAGCAGCTTAGCTGGACTAGCGGGAGATGAGCAGTTCTTC. The V gene is TRBV7-9, the J gene TRBJ2-1; 13 positions match TRBD2. CDR1 and CDR2 (germline): SEHNR, FQNEAQ (reference sequence). Germline trimming cut 0 bases from V and 8 bases from J; bases unmatched to any gene: 1. The CDR3 loop spans 15 amino acids.

In its sample, this clonotype was seen many times. The genes are TRBV11-2 and TRBJ2-7; 8 bases agree with TRBD2. From germline, CDR1 is SGHAT and CDR2 FQNNGV. V was clipped by 2 bases and J by 5 bases; unmatched bases: 5. The CDR3 is made up of 14 amino acids. CDR3 region: CASSLSGGMDEQYF. In DNA, the CDR3 is TGTGCCAGCAGCTTATCGGGAGGGATGGACGAGCAGTACTTC. The full variable domain, completed using reference TRBV11-2 and TRBJ2-7, is EAGVAQSPRYKIIEKRQSVAFWCNPISGHATLYWYQQILGQGPKLLIQFQNNGVVDDSQLPKDRFSAERLKGVDSTLKIQPAKLEDSAVYLCASSLSGGMDEQYFGPGTRLTVT.

This chain links TRBV29-1 with TRBJ2-1, with D possibly matching TRBD2 (5 bases). V lost 4 bases and J lost 0, with 10 bases in between. The length of the CDR3 is 14 residues. CDR1 is SQVTM, CDR2 ANQGSEA, per germline. The CDR3 coding sequence is TGCAGCGTTGTTAGCGCGAGCTCCTACAATGAGCAGTTCTTC. Amino acid sequence: CSVVSASSYNEQFF.

V gene TRBV13 combines with J gene TRBJ2-7; 11 nucleotides align to TRBD1. V dropped 1 base and J dropped 6; count of bases not matched to a gene: 11. In germline, CDR1 is PRHDT, CDR2 FYEKMQ (reference sequence). This CDR3 region has 17 residues. In DNA form, the CDR3 reads TGTGCCAGCAGCTTAGCGTCTTCCGGGACAGGGGGAGGCGAGCAGTACTTC. This encodes CASSLASSGTGGGEQYF.

The chain has TRBV7-8 and TRBJ2-3; TRBD2 aligns across 8 bases. Germline CDR1 SGHVS, CDR2 FQNEAQ. The J segment lost 6 bases and the V segment lost 5 bases, leaving 22 bases of the junction unmatched. This CDR3 comprises 19 residues. Here the CDR3 DNA reads TGTGCCAGCAGCCCCCGGGGGCCACTAGCGGTCATAAACGGGGATACGCAGTATTTT. Its protein is CASSPRGPLAVINGDTQYF. Looking up the rest from reference TRBV7-8 and TRBJ2-3 gives the full variable domain: GAGVSQSPRYKVAKRGQDVALRCDPISGHVSLFWYQQALGQGPEFLTYFQNEAQLDKSGLPSDRFFAERPEGSVSTLKIQRTQQEDSAVYLCASSPRGPLAVINGDTQYFGPGTRLTVL.

CDR3 DNA sequence: TGTGCCAGCAGTTACCTCGGGACGAACAATCAGCCCCAGCATTTT. Translation: CASSYLGTNNQPQHF. The chain has TRBV6-2 or TRBV6-3 and TRBJ1-5; perhaps TRBD1 as D (5 bases). V was clipped by 2 bases and J by 3 bases, with 11 bases between them. This CDR3 has 15 residues. Germline CDR1 is MNHEY and CDR2 is SVGEGT.

This clonotype was seen repeatedly, ten times or more. V and J are TRBV7-9 and TRBJ1-3; no clear D. This CDR3 comprises 16 residues. Germline loops: CDR1 SEHNR, CDR2 FQNEAQ (reference sequence). Trimming pared 1 base from V and 0 bases from J, leaving 10 bases between. This CDR3 is CASSLGALSSGNTIYF. CDR3 coding DNA: TGTGCCAGCAGCTTAGGAGCCCTGAGCTCTGGAAACACCATATATTTT.

This clonotype was seen ten or more times. V usage is TRBV7-6 and J usage is TRBJ2-7; TRBD2 agrees at 7 bases. CDR3 length: 15 amino acids. Germline lookup yields CDR1 SGHVS and CDR2 FNYEAQ. V shed 0 bases and J 3 bases; nucleotides not matched to a gene: 5. CDR3 in DNA: TGTGCCAGCAGCTTAGCGGGAGGGCCGGTCTACGAGCAGTACTTC. Translated: CASSLAGGPVYEQYF.

The V call is TRBV20-1, the J call TRBJ1-3; TRBD1 is a possible D gene (6 bases). The CDR3 covers 18 residues. CDR1 is DFQATT and CDR2 is SNEGSKA in the germline V gene (reference sequence). The V and J ends lost 0 bases and 2 bases respectively, with 20 bases between them. CDR3 nucleotide sequence: TGCAGTGCTAGAGATCTTCAGGCAGGGGAATTTGCTGGAAACACCATATATTTT. Amino acid sequence: CSARDLQAGEFAGNTIYF.

The sample holds a few counts of this clonotype. The gene calls are TRBV9 and TRBJ2-7; maybe TRBD1 (5 bases). Trimming took off 0 bases at V and 3 bases at J, with 13 bases between the two ends. CDR3 size: 15 residues. Germline-derived CDR1 and CDR2 are SGDLS and YYNGEE. The CDR3 spells CASSVAETAHYEQYF. The CDR3, as DNA: TGTGCCAGCAGCGTAGCGGAGACAGCACACTACGAGCAGTACTTC.

The genes are TRBV4-2 and TRBJ2-5; TRBD2 aligns across 7 bases. This CDR3 is built from 16 residues. V shed 0 bases and J 2 bases; nucleotides not matched to a gene: 6. The V gene's germline CDR1 is LGHNA and CDR2 YNFKEQ. The CDR3 DNA reads TGTGCCAGCAGCCAAGAAAGAAGCGGGGTTCAAGAGACCCAGTACTTC. Translation gives CASSQERSGVQETQYF.

In regard to this clonotype: The junction departs from the called germline gene at one end, perhaps through a read error. The CDR3 DNA reads as TGTGCTAGCAGCTTAAGGGTAAAAGAGACCCAGTACTTC. Encoded protein: CASSLRVKETQYF. V gene TRBV7-7 combines with J gene TRBJ2-5; D remains ambiguous. CDR1 and CDR2 (germline): SSHAT, FNYEAQ (reference sequence). There are 13 residues in the CDR3.

This sequence joins TRBV13 and TRBJ2-5; 8 nucleotides match TRBD2. Germline V lookup: CDR1 PRHDT, CDR2 FYEKMQ (reference sequence). The junction had 14 bases not matched to a gene; V was cut back by 3 bases and J by 5 bases. The CDR3 runs to 17 residues. The chain's CDR3 is CASSFQTQRESAETQYF. Written as DNA, the CDR3 is TGTGCCAGCAGCTTCCAAACACAGCGGGAGAGTGCGGAGACCCAGTACTTC.

The V and J genes are TRBV6-1 and TRBJ2-1; 11 nucleotides match TRBD2. Looked up from germline, CDR1 is MNHNS and CDR2 is SASEGT. The CDR3 has 13 amino acids. Germline trimming cut 10 bases from V and 8 bases from J; bases unmatched to any gene: 7. The CDR3 nucleotides read TGTGCCACGAGACTAGCGGGATTCCATGAGCAGTTCTTC. Translating it yields CATRLAGFHEQFF.

The chain employs TRBV7-2 and TRBJ2-7; 8 bases line up with TRBD2. CDR3 length: 14 residues. Germline assignment: CDR1 SGHTA and CDR2 FQGNSA. Trimming at V came to 7 bases and at J to 3 bases, leaving 8 bases not matched to a gene. The chain's CDR3 is CASTGSTSGYEQYF. DNA for the CDR3: TGTGCCAGCACCGGATCAACTAGCGGCTACGAGCAGTACTTC.

This clonotype has ten or more counts. The V call is TRBV3-1, the J call TRBJ2-1, with 8 bases that match TRBD2. From germline, CDR1 is LGHDT and CDR2 YNNKEL (reference sequence). J was trimmed by 4 bases and V by 6 bases; bases with no gene match: 8. The CDR3 sequence is 15 residues long. The CDR3 sequence is CASSHRSGKYNEQFF. CDR3 bases: TGTGCCAGCAGTCATCGTAGCGGGAAGTACAATGAGCAGTTCTTC.

This clonotype was detected many times. The chain joins TRBV29-1 to TRBJ2-1; 11 bases line up with TRBD1. The V gene's germline CDR1 is SQVTM and CDR2 ANQGSEA. The V segment lost 7 bases and the J segment 8 bases; nucleotides outside the gene matches: 4. The CDR3 runs to 12 residues. The CDR3 reads CSAGDRGDEQFF. CDR3 nucleotides: TGCAGCGCCGGGGACAGGGGGGATGAGCAGTTCTTC.